This T cell receptor (beta chain) was identified during a study of sequential checkpoint blockade in melanoma (dated by TCRdb to about 2019). At the level of the whole study: In a 1:1 randomization, patients received either first-line nivolumab then ipilimumab (arm A) or ipilimumab then nivolumab (arm B). Maintenance nivolumab was given following each of the two trial sequences. DNA from 90 or so pretreatment melanoma tumor samples was subjected to TCRbeta immunosequencing. Approximately 23 patients had matched tumor biopsies taken before treatment and at week 13, after single-agent nivolumab (arm A) or ipilimumab (arm B). The same lesion was the source of around 80% of the matched pre- and post-treatment tumor biopsy pairs.

Per the publication, the treatment or condition label means: randomized to nivolumab then ipilimumab (arm A) or the reverse (arm B). Prior DNA-damaging chemotherapy had not been received by any trial patient. CheckMate 064, a randomized, open-label phase II trial of sequential checkpoint blockade, was the source of the samples, all of which came from patients with melanoma. Genomic DNA from formalin-fixed paraffin-embedded (FFPE) tissue samples served as the input for tumor TCR sequencing. Reading the germline V gene gives CDR1 SQVTM and CDR2 ANQGSEA. From cysteine to phenylalanine, the CDR3 is 16 amino acids long. Solely the CDR3 DNA is kept, with 48 bases framed from the first base. Study-wide conclusions, independent of this receptor: Clinical benefit was about 30 times more likely to be achieved by patients whose tumor T-cell fraction and clonality increased by week 13. Tumor T-cell fraction and clonality were correlated with PD-L1 staining and CD8+ T-cell counts, but not with mutational load. The response-prediction model combining TCR metrics and mutation burden needs validation in larger, independent patient cohorts. Small sample sizes and reduced statistical power limited the within-arm analyses of tumor T-cell fraction. In the nivolumab-first arm (arm A), an association was found between pretreatment tumor TIL clonality and response (P = .04).

Ten or more counts support this clone. It lacks a known antigen. No much larger clone exists at a distance of one base, and base qualities are not known. The immunoSEQ Assay was used to immunosequence TCRbeta CDR3 regions from genomic DNA. Before high-throughput sequencing, the genomic DNA was amplified using bias-controlled multiplex PCR. Per the authors' processing: To quantify the absolute abundance of each unique TCRbeta CDR3 region, the sequences were collapsed and filtered. Clonality, defined as 1 minus Pielou's evenness, was calculated using productive rearrangements only. To compute tumor T-cell fraction, TCRbeta template counts were normalized to usable DNA, with usable DNA estimated from several housekeeping genes. Clones with significantly greater frequencies in on-treatment versus baseline samples were identified using a previously published method. Drawn from immuneACCESS, this table holds only the in-frame rearrangements with V and J called that TCRdb kept. Clones are partly lost; checked studies trace under half to an unresolved V gene and leave the rest unexplained. V and J calls and clone size are those listed in that table; D and trimming were worked out from the DNA. Here the sample has roughly 13,000 clones; around 20% occur a single time. Roughly 6.5% of the sample is taken by the ten largest.

Here the sequenced sample was tumor tissue (inferred from file names), taken from a patient given nivolumab and ipilimumab in sequence. The receptor comes from a human donor with melanoma. Here the chain combines TRBV29-1 and TRBJ1-2; no confident D gene assignment can be made. The DNA is as follows: TGCGCCAGCAGCACGAACCCCTCTCGCGCTGGACATGGCTACACCTTC. This encodes CASSTNPSRAGHGYTF.